These 31 T cell receptor beta chains came from one sample sequenced in a study of T cells in Graves' hyperthyroidism and ophthalmopathy. The CDR3 regions of TCR beta were amplified from RNA transcripts. HTBI primers were the set used in a first-round RT-PCR of the TCR CDR3. A single record per CDR3 protein comes from TCRdb applying MiXCR to the multiplex PCR reads. Of around 300,000 distinct CDR3 sequences listed, roughly 19% are singletons. The sample was blood. These receptors all come from a man in his fifties with Graves' ophthalmopathy.

This clonotype was seen ten or more times. The V and J genes are TRBV11-2 and TRBJ2-6; a possible D gene is TRBD1 (6 bases). The V end was cut by 2 bases, the J end by 0 bases, with 14 bases between. There are 18 residues in the CDR3. Germline V gene lookup returns CDR1 SGHAT and CDR2 FQNNGV. CDR3: CASSLTTGPSSGANVLTF. The CDR3 DNA sequence: TGTGCCAGCAGCTTAACCACAGGGCCTAGCTCTGGGGCCAACGTCCTGACTTTC.

There are many counts of this clonotype. This sequence joins TRBV20-1 and TRBJ1-2, with D possibly being TRBD1 (6 bases). V shed 3 bases and J shed 4 bases, with 15 bases lying between them. Germline lookup yields CDR1 DFQATT and CDR2 SNEGSKA (reference sequence). This CDR3 contains 14 residues. CDR3 amino acids: CSASQGRDIYGYTF. The CDR3 bases are TGCAGTGCTAGTCAAGGCAGGGACATCTATGGCTACACCTTC.

This clonotype appeared a few times. A single base separates this from a much larger clone, so it may be a read error. The chain has TRBV28 and TRBJ2-4; 10 positions match TRBD1. V shed 2 bases, J shed 3 bases, and the junction held 7 bases outside the gene matches. The CDR3 sequence is 17 residues long. Per germline, CDR1 MDHEN and CDR2 SYDVKM. CDR3 sequence reads: CASSLPTGGEDKNIQYF. In nucleotides, the CDR3 is TGTGCCAGCAGTTTACCGACAGGGGGCGAAGACAAAAACATTCAGTACTTC. Full variable domain (outside the CDR3, taken from reference TRBV28 and TRBJ2-4): DVKVTQSSRYLVKRTGEKVFLECVQDMDHENMFWYRQDPGLGLRLIYFSYDVKMKEKGDIPEGYSVSREKKERFSLILESASTNQTSMYLCASSLPTGGEDKNIQYFGAGTRLSVL.

V is TRBV19 and J is TRBJ2-7; 7 nucleotides agree with TRBD1. Germline trimming cut 5 bases from V and 0 bases from J; bases unmatched to any gene: 7. This CDR3 has 15 residues. Germline V CDR1 and CDR2: LNHDA, SQIVND (reference sequence). CDR3 amino acids: CASSDRDRSSYEQYF. The CDR3 DNA sequence: TGTGCCAGTAGTGACCGGGACAGAAGCTCCTACGAGCAGTACTTC.

Many counts were recorded for this clonotype. The chain uses TRBV27 and TRBJ2-7; TRBD2 matches at 13 bases. Germline CDR1 and CDR2: MNHEY and SMNVEV (reference sequence). With 6 bases clipped from V and 7 bases from J, the junction kept 9 bases outside the gene matches. This CDR3 region has 15 residues. DNA of the CDR3: TGTGCCAGCAGCCCTGGACTAGCGGGAGTGGGAGAGCAGTACTTC. Translated, it gives CASSPGLAGVGEQYF.

This clonotype was detected many times. DNA of the CDR3: TGTGCCAGCAGCTCGGCAGGGGCCTATGGCTACACCTTC. Protein sequence: CASSSAGAYGYTF. V usage is TRBV11-1 and J usage is TRBJ1-2; TRBD1 might be the D (6 bases). The CDR3 is made up of 13 amino acids. Germline V CDR1 and CDR2: SGHAT, FQDESV (reference sequence). V was cut by 4 bases and J by 4 bases, with 10 bases left in between.

The chain is built from TRBV2 and TRBJ1-4; D unclear. CDR1 is SNHLY and CDR2 is FYNNEI in the germline V gene. V was trimmed by 6 bases and J by 4 bases, leaving 12 bases between them. The CDR3 sequence is 14 residues long. This chain's CDR3 is CASRAGSVNEKLFF. The CDR3 DNA is TGTGCCAGCAGGGCCGGGTCAGTTAATGAAAAACTGTTTTTT. The variable domain in full, completed from reference TRBV2 and TRBJ1-4, reads EPEVTQTPSHQVTQMGQEVILRCVPISNHLYFYWYRQILGQKVEFLVSFYNNEISEKSEIFDDQFSVERPDGSNFTLKIRSTKLEDSAMYFCASRAGSVNEKLFFGSGTQLSVL.

Many counts were recorded for this clonotype. The V call is TRBV18, the J call TRBJ2-1; no definite D call. Germline CDR1 is KGHSH and CDR2 is LQKENI. Trimming took off 5 bases at V and 7 bases at J, with 18 bases between the two ends. The CDR3 is made up of 15 amino acids. The chain's CDR3 is CASSSLSSLMNEQFF. The DNA for the CDR3 is TGTGCCAGCTCATCCCTTAGTAGCTTAATGAATGAGCAGTTCTTC.

This clonotype was seen at least ten times. The J gene is TRBJ2-3, the V gene TRBV5-1, with D possibly TRBD2 on 6 matching bases. The CDR3 has 14 amino acids. The germline CDR1 and CDR2 sequences are SGHRS and YFSETQ. V lost 5 bases and J lost 3, with 13 bases in between. The CDR3 region has the DNA TGCGCCAGCAGGCAACGGGGGTGGACAGATACGCAGTATTTT. Protein: CASRQRGWTDTQYF.

In its sample, this clonotype was seen a few times. V and J are TRBV9 and TRBJ2-1; D perhaps matches TRBD2 (6 bases). There are 15 residues in the CDR3. V gave up 4 bases and J gave up 6 bases, with 17 bases separating them. Germline CDR1 reads SGDLS; CDR2 reads YYNGEE. The CDR3 coding sequence is TGTGCCAGCAGCTCCCAGGAGGGTTGGGGCAATGAGCAGTTCTTC. Translated, it gives CASSSQEGWGNEQFF.

This clonotype was observed a few times. This sequence joins TRBV5-6 and TRBJ2-1, with D possibly matching TRBD2 (5 bases). In germline, CDR1 is SGHDT, CDR2 YYEEEE. The CDR3 sequence is 18 residues long. Trimming shortened V by 2 bases and J by 0 bases, and 18 bases separated the two germline ends. The CDR3 region has the DNA TGTGCCAGCAGCTTCCCGAGCGGTCCTGGGAGCTCCTACAATGAGCAGTTCTTC. Its translation: CASSFPSGPGSSYNEQFF.

V usage is TRBV15 and J usage is TRBJ1-2; D possibly corresponds to TRBD1 (5 bases). V was shortened by 1 base and J by 6 bases, with 9 bases between the two germline ends. The germline V gene encodes CDR1 LNHNV and CDR2 YYDKDF (reference sequence). The CDR3 is 13 residues long. CDR3 nucleotides: TGTGCCACCAGCAGAGGACGGACAAATGGCTACACCTTC. It codes for CATSRGRTNGYTF.

This clonotype was counted only a few times. The chain links TRBV25-1 to TRBJ2-5; 11 bases align to TRBD1. Trimming cost V 6 bases and J 5 bases; bases outside gene matches: 5. CDR1 is MGHDK, CDR2 SYGVNS, per germline. The CDR3 covers 14 residues. The CDR3 sequence is CASRDRGRLETQYF. In DNA, the CDR3 is TGTGCCAGCAGGGACAGGGGGCGCCTGGAGACCCAGTACTTC.

This chain uses TRBV19 with TRBJ1-1; D remains ambiguous. There are 12 residues in the CDR3. CDR1 and CDR2 (germline): LNHDA, SQIVND (reference sequence). V lost 5 bases and J 11 bases, leaving 15 bases between the germline ends. The CDR3 is CASSEASELAFF. The CDR3 DNA reads TGTGCCAGTAGTGAAGCCTCCGAGCTGGCTTTCTTT.

This chain uses TRBV24-1 with TRBJ2-1; perhaps TRBD1 as D (6 bases). V lost 5 bases and J 5 bases, leaving 15 bases between the germline ends. The length of the CDR3 is 15 residues. The germline V gene has CDR1 KGHDR and CDR2 SFDVKD. The CDR3 loop reads CATSVPGQPNNEQFF. In DNA form, the CDR3 reads TGTGCCACCAGTGTCCCTGGACAGCCTAACAATGAGCAGTTCTTC.

This clonotype was seen a few times. CDR3 loop: CSVDRGPSYEQYF. The CDR3 DNA reads as TGCAGCGTTGACAGGGGACCGTCCTACGAGCAGTACTTC. The rearrangement uses TRBV29-1 and TRBJ2-7; maybe TRBD1 (6 bases). The V end lost 3 bases, the J end lost 1 base, and 10 bases lay between the germline ends. The CDR3 totals 13 residues. The germline V gene encodes CDR1 SQVTM and CDR2 ANQGSEA.

This clonotype has a count of ten or more. V usage is TRBV2 and J usage is TRBJ2-1; D call uncertain. V shed 5 bases and J shed 3 bases, with 8 bases lying between them. The CDR3 has 13 amino acids. The germline V gene has CDR1 SNHLY and CDR2 FYNNEI. The CDR3 DNA reads TGTGCCAGCAGTCCGGCCCTCTACAATGAGCAGTTCTTC. Protein sequence: CASSPALYNEQFF.

The sample holds many counts of this clonotype. This chain joins TRBV20-1 and TRBJ1-2; 8 bases agree with TRBD1. J lost 13 bases, V lost 0 bases, and 25 bases had no gene match. This CDR3 spans 18 amino acids. Germline values: CDR1 DFQATT, CDR2 SNEGSKA (reference sequence). CDR3: CSARDRHELTGTGPVATF. In DNA, the CDR3 is TGCAGTGCTAGAGACAGACACGAGCTTACCGGGACAGGACCGGTAGCCACCTTC.

This clonotype occurred many times. V is TRBV28 and J is TRBJ2-7; 8 positions match TRBD2. V trimming: 2 bases; J trimming: 5 bases; junction bases outside the gene matches: 11. This CDR3 is 16 amino acids long. Germline assignment: CDR1 MDHEN and CDR2 SYDVKM. This chain's CDR3 is CASSLGGTRDIDEQYF. The DNA of the CDR3 is TGTGCCAGCAGTTTAGGCGGGACTAGGGACATCGACGAGCAGTACTTC.

The V gene is TRBV5-4, the J gene TRBJ2-7; 11 nucleotides align to TRBD2. CDR1 and CDR2 (germline): SGHNT, YYREEE (reference sequence). The CDR3 is 15 amino acids. The V segment lost 3 bases and the J segment 1 base; nucleotides outside the gene matches: 3. This chain's CDR3 is CASSWTSGPSYEQYF. The CDR3 DNA follows: TGTGCCAGCAGCTGGACTAGCGGGCCGTCCTACGAGCAGTACTTC.

The gene calls are TRBV28 and TRBJ2-7; no clear D. Trimming shortened V by 3 bases and J by 3 bases, and 15 bases separated the two germline ends. The CDR3 spans 15 residues. Per the germline V gene, CDR1 is MDHEN and CDR2 is SYDVKM. This CDR3 is CASSFSVLGFYEQYF. DNA of the CDR3: TGTGCCAGCAGTTTTTCGGTATTGGGCTTCTACGAGCAGTACTTC.

This clonotype has a count of ten or more. The rearrangement uses TRBV3-1 and TRBJ1-1, with D uncertain. CDR1 LGHDT and CDR2 YNNKEL come from the germline V gene (reference sequence). Trimming removed 1 base from V and 0 bases from J, with 12 bases in between. There are 16 residues in the CDR3. The CDR3: CASSQGERSMNTEAFF. The CDR3, as DNA: TGTGCCAGCAGCCAAGGGGAAAGATCCATGAACACTGAAGCTTTCTTT.

The sample holds many counts of this clonotype. The J gene is TRBJ1-2, the V gene TRBV6-1; TRBD1 matches 7 bases. This CDR3 spans 15 amino acids. The germline V gene has CDR1 MNHNS and CDR2 SASEGT. V lost 6 bases to trimming and J lost 0 bases; unmatched junction nucleotides: 7. The CDR3 DNA sequence: TGTGCCAGCAGAGATCCCGGGACAGCTAACTATGGCTACACCTTC. It translates to CASRDPGTANYGYTF.

The chain combines TRBV29-1 with TRBJ2-7; 7 bases fit TRBD1. Germline assignment: CDR1 SQVTM and CDR2 ANQGSEA. The CDR3 contains 11 residues. The V gene end was trimmed by 7 bases and the J gene end by 2 bases; junction bases not matched to a gene: 2. The CDR3 loop is CSGTGAYEQYF. The CDR3 DNA reads as TGCAGCGGAACAGGGGCCTACGAGCAGTACTTC.

The chain carries TRBV30 and TRBJ2-1; no clear D. This CDR3 comprises 14 residues. Trimming removed 3 bases from V and 0 bases from J, with 9 bases in between. Germline V gene sequence: CDR1 GTSNPN, CDR2 SVGIG (reference sequence). CDR3 loop: CAWSEQASYNEQFF. In DNA form, the CDR3 reads TGTGCCTGGAGCGAACAAGCCTCCTACAATGAGCAGTTCTTC.

The chain recombines TRBV6-1 with TRBJ2-7; D is uncertain. The CDR3 spans 15 residues. Trimming stripped 5 bases from V and 0 bases from J, with 14 bases between. Germline values: CDR1 MNHNS, CDR2 SASEGT. The CDR3 sequence is CASSPGPRSSYEQYF. The CDR3, as DNA: TGTGCCAGCAGTCCCGGACCCAGGAGCTCCTACGAGCAGTACTTC.

This chain joins TRBV6-1 and TRBJ2-7, with D tentatively TRBD1 or TRBD2 (7 bases each). This CDR3 has 14 amino acids. V dropped 6 bases and J dropped 4 bases, with 16 bases sitting between them. In germline, CDR1 is MNHNS, CDR2 SASEGT. This chain's CDR3 is CASRDREGGYEQYF. In DNA, the CDR3 is TGTGCCAGCAGAGACAGGGAGGGAGGGTACGAGCAGTACTTC.

This clonotype showed up just a few times. The V and J genes are TRBV27 and TRBJ2-2, with D tentatively TRBD1 (6 bases). The CDR3 has 15 residues. Trimming pared 1 base from V and 1 base from J, leaving 7 bases between. Per the germline V gene, CDR1 is MNHEY and CDR2 is SMNVEV (reference sequence). CDR3 sequence (DNA): TGTGCCAGCAGTTTATGGGGACAGAACACCGGGGAGCTGTTTTTT. This sequence encodes CASSLWGQNTGELFF.

This clonotype was detected a few times. The V call is TRBV6-4, the J call TRBJ1-1; 8 nucleotides agree with TRBD1. From germline, CDR1 is MRHNA and CDR2 SNTAGT. The CDR3 length is 14 residues. J lost 4 bases, V lost 6 bases, and 7 bases had no gene match. The DNA for the CDR3 is TGTGCCAGCAGATTGACAGGGGAGGGCACTGAAGCTTTCTTT. Translation: CASRLTGEGTEAFF.

This clonotype has ten or more counts. The J gene is TRBJ2-5, the V gene TRBV2; the D gene is possibly TRBD1 (5 bases). Trimming cost V 4 bases and J 10 bases, with 10 bases left between them. CDR1 is SNHLY, CDR2 FYNNEI, per germline. The CDR3 has 11 amino acids. The CDR3 sequence: CASSVRTFQYF. The CDR3 nucleotides are TGTGCCAGCAGTGTCCGGACATTCCAGTACTTC.

This clonotype was seen more than once but under ten times. This CDR3 reads CASSHPSRYNEQFF. CDR3 coding DNA: TGTGCCAGCAGCCACCCGAGCAGGTACAATGAGCAGTTCTTC. The J gene is TRBJ2-1, the V gene TRBV7-9, with D uncertain. This CDR3 comprises 14 residues. The V end lost 5 bases, the J end lost 4 bases, and 12 bases lay between the germline ends. Germline-derived CDR1 and CDR2 are SEHNR and FQNEAQ (reference sequence).